These 7 T cell receptor beta chains were all obtained from the same sample, sequenced in a study of radiotherapy plus CTLA-4 blockade in lung cancer. TCRdb's copy holds only in-frame clones and misses some; the assay was immunoSEQ multiplex PCR. The sample contains about 48,000 clones, approximately 86% of which appear only once. Sequences were derived from peripheral blood, sampled from a patient treated with radiotherapy plus ipilimumab. These receptors all stem from a human donor with non-small cell lung cancer that progressed on radiotherapy plus ipilimumab. Some clones in this sample may be carry-over from other donors' samples.

This chain joins TRBV10-3 and TRBJ2-7, with 14 bases matching TRBD2. The CDR3 is 18 residues long. From germline, CDR1 is ENHRY and CDR2 SYGVKD. The V gene end was trimmed by 5 bases and the J gene end by 0 bases; junction bases not matched to a gene: 9. The CDR3 DNA reads TGTGCCATCAGTTACGGACTAGCGGGAGGAACCTACTCCTACGAGCAGTACTTC. Translation: CAISYGLAGGTYSYEQYF.

This clone showed up just once. This chain connects TRBV6-1 to TRBJ2-7; D gene ambiguous. This CDR3 has 10 amino acids. Trimming took off 8 bases at V and 9 bases at J, with 11 bases between the two ends. Germline V gives CDR1 MNHNS, CDR2 SASEGT. The CDR3, as DNA: TGTGCCAGCCTCCGGGTGGTGCAGTACTTC. Translation: CASLRVVQYF.

This chain links TRBV6-1 with TRBJ1-2; the match to TRBD1 covers 11 bases. Germline lookup yields CDR1 MNHNS and CDR2 SASEGT. The CDR3 sequence is 12 residues long. With V trimmed by 8 bases and J by 5 bases, 1 base remained unmatched. CDR3 region: CASGQGAYGYTF. DNA of the CDR3: TGTGCCAGCGGACAGGGGGCTTATGGCTACACCTTC.

This chain links TRBV19 with TRBJ1-2; tentative D call: TRBD1 (5 bases). Deletions cut 4 bases from V and 7 bases from J, with 13 bases between. Germline CDR1 reads LNHDA; CDR2 reads SQIVND (reference sequence). The CDR3 totals 13 residues. The CDR3: CASSRRGRFGYTF. The CDR3 DNA reads as TGTGCCAGTAGTAGGCGGGGGAGGTTTGGCTACACCTTC.

This clone was observed a few times. The rearrangement joins TRBV4-1 to TRBJ1-1, with a tentative D call TRBD1 (6 bases). V lost 0 bases, J lost 11 bases, and 16 bases lay in between. Germline values: CDR1 MGHRA, CDR2 YSYEKL. The CDR3 is made up of 14 amino acids. The CDR3 DNA is TGCGCCAGCAGCCAAGATGGGGGCACAAGGGTGGCTTTCTTT. This sequence encodes CASSQDGGTRVAFF.

This chain connects TRBV6-6 to TRBJ1-1; D possibly corresponds to TRBD1 (5 bases). V dropped 2 bases and J dropped 4 bases, with 8 bases sitting between them. Germline assignment: CDR1 MNHNY and CDR2 SVGAGI (reference sequence). This CDR3 is 13 amino acids long. The CDR3 nucleotides are TGTGCCAGCAGTTACGTCGGGGGCACTGAAGCTTTCTTT. This encodes CASSYVGGTEAFF.

The chain couples TRBV5-4 to TRBJ2-7; TRBD1 agrees at 7 bases. The CDR3 runs to 14 residues. The germline CDR1 and CDR2 sequences are SGHNT and YYREEE (reference sequence). V lost 0 bases to trimming and J lost 7 bases; unmatched junction nucleotides: 7. CDR3 nucleotides: TGTGCCAGCAGCTTGGACAGGGGAGAAAGGGAGCAGTACTTC. Translated: CASSLDRGEREQYF. Full variable domain (missing parts from reference TRBV5-4 and TRBJ2-7): ETGVTQSPTHLIKTRGQQVTLRCSSQSGHNTVSWYQQALGQGPQFIFQYYREEENGRGNFPPRFSGLQFPNYSSELNVNALELDDSALYLCASSLDRGEREQYFGPGTRLTVT.